Reported below is one TCR beta chain. The sample originates from a study of technical replicates of blood from several donors. Assay: immunoSEQ multiplex PCR; the TCRdb copy retains only in-frame clones and omits some. Counted here are about 15,000 clones, around 80% occurring once; the ten biggest clones make up approximately 12%. V lost 6 bases, J lost 1 base, and 12 bases lay in between. This CDR3 region has 14 residues. In germline, CDR1 is MNHNS, CDR2 SASEGT. Sequencing was done on a sample of PBMCs. V usage is TRBV6-1 and J usage is TRBJ2-5, with D possibly matching TRBD1 (5 bases). The receptor comes from a human donor in good health. This CDR3 reads CASSPIQAQETQYF. The CDR3 nucleotides read TGTGCCAGCAGCCCGATACAGGCCCAAGAGACCCAGTACTTC.